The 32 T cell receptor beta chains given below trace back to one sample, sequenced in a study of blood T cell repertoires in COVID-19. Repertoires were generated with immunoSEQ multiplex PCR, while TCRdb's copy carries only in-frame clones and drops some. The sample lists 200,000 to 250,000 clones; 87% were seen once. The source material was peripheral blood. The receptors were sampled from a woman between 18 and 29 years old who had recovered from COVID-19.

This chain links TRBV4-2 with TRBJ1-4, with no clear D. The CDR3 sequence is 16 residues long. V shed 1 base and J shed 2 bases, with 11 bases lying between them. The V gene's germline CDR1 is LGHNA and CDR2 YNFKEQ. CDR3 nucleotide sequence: TGTGCCAGCAGCCAAGTGGTAGACATGACTAATGAAAAACTGTTTTTT. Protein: CASSQVVDMTNEKLFF.

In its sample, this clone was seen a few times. The CDR3 protein is CASSPLAGTYEQYF. The CDR3 DNA is TGTGCCAGCAGCCCCCTGGCGGGCACCTACGAGCAGTACTTC. V usage is TRBV7-2 and J usage is TRBJ2-7; maybe TRBD2 (5 bases). The CDR3 has 14 residues. Germline V CDR1 and CDR2: SGHTA, FQGNSA. V was shortened by 5 bases and J by 2 bases, with 13 bases between the two germline ends.

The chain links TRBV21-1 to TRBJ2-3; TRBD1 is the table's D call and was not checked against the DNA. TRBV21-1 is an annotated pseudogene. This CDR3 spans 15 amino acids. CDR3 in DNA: TGTGCCAGCAGCTTTCGGACAGCTAGCACAGATACGCAGTATTTT. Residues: CASSFRTASTDTQYF.

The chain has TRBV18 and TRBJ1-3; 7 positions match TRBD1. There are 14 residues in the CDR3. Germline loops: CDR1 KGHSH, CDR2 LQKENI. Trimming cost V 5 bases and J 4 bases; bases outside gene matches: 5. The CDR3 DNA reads TGTGCCAGCTCAGTTACGGACAGGGGAAACACCATATATTTT. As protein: CASSVTDRGNTIYF. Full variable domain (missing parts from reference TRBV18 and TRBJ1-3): NAGVMQNPRHLVRRRGQEARLRCSPMKGHSHVYWYRQLPEEGLKFMVYLQKENIIDESGMPKERFSAEFPKEGPSILRIQQVVRGDSAAYFCASSVTDRGNTIYFGEGSWLTVV.

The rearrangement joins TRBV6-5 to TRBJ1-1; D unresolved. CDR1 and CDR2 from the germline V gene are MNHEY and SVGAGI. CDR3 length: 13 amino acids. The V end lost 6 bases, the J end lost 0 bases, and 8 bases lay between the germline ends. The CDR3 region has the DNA TGTGCCAGCAGGCTAGGTCTGAACACTGAAGCTTTCTTT. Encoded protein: CASRLGLNTEAFF.

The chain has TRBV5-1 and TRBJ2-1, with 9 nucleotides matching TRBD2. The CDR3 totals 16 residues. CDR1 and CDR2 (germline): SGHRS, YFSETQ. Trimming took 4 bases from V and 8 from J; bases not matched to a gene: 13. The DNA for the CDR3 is TGCGCCAGCAGCGGAGGTGTAGCGGGAGAAATAGATGAGCAGTTCTTC. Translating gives CASSGGVAGEIDEQFF.

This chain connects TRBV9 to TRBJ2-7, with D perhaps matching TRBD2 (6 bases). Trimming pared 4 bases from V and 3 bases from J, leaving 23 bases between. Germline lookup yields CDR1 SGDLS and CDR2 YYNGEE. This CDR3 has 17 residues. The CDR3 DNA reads TGTGCCAGCAGCACCTCCTGGGCCTCGGGGGATTTCTACGAGCAGTACTTC. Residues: CASSTSWASGDFYEQYF.

The CDR3 reads CASSSSGRSYNEQFF. The CDR3 nucleotides are TGTGCCAGCAGCTCCAGCGGGAGGTCCTACAATGAGCAGTTCTTC. The chain has TRBV14 and TRBJ2-1; 9 bases agree with TRBD2. After removal of 5 bases from V and 1 base from J, the junction contained 3 bases not matched to a gene. The CDR3 loop spans 15 amino acids. Germline V CDR1 and CDR2: SGHDN, FVKESK.

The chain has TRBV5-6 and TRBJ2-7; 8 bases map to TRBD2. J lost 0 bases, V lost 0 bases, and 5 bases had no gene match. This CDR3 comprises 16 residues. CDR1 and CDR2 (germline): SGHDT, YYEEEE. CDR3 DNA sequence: TGTGCCAGCAGCTTGGTTTGGCGGGAGGTCTCCTACGAGCAGTACTTC. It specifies CASSLVWREVSYEQYF.

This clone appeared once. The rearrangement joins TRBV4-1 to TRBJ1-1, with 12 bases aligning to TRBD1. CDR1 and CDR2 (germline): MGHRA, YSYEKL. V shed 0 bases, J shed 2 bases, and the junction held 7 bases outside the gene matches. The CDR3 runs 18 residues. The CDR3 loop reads CASSQEGGTGGFNTEAFF. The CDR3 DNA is TGCGCCAGCAGCCAAGAGGGGGGGACAGGGGGCTTCAACACTGAAGCTTTCTTT.

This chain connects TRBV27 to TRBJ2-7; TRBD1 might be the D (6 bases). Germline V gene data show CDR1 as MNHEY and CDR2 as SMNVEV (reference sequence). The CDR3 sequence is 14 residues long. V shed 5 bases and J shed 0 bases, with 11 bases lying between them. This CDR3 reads CASSRTGPSYEQYF. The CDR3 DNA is TGTGCCAGCAGTCGTACAGGGCCCTCCTACGAGCAGTACTTC.

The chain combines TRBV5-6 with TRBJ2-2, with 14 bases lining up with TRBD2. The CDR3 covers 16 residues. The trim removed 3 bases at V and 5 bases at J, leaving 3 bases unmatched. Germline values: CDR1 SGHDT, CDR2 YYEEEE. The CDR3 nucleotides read TGTGCCAGCAGCTGGGGACTAGCGGGGGAAACCGGGGAGCTGTTTTTT. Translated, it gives CASSWGLAGETGELFF.

The CDR3 DNA sequence: TGTGCCAGCAGCTTAGGAGGTGCCGAAGAAGCTTTCTTT. Protein: CASSLGGAEEAFF. This chain links TRBV7-2 with TRBJ1-1; the D is unclear. CDR1 and CDR2 from the germline V gene are SGHTA and FQGNSA. The CDR3 runs to 13 residues. The germline V and J ends were trimmed by 1 base and 8 bases, with 11 bases remaining between them.

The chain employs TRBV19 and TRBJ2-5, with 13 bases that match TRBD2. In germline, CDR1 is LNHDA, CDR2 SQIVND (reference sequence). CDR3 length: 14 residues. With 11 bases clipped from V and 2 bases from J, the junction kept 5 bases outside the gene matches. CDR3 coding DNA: TGTGCCGCAGGGGGACTAGCGGGACAAGAGACCCAGTACTTC. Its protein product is CAAGGLAGQETQYF. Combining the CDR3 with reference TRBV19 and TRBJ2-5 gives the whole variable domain DGGITQSPKYLFRKEGQNVTLSCEQNLNHDAMYWYRQDPGQGLRLIYYSQIVNDFQKGDIAEGYSVSREKKESFPLTVTSAQKNPTAFYLCAAGGLAGQETQYFGPGTRLLVL.

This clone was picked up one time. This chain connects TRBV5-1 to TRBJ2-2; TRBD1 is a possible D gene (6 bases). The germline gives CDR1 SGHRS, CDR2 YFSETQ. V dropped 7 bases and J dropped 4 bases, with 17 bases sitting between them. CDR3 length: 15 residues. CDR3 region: CASRSARGFTGELFF. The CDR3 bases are TGCGCCAGCCGATCTGCCAGGGGATTCACCGGGGAGCTGTTTTTT. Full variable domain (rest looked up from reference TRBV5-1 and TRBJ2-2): KAGVTQTPRYLIKTRGQQVTLSCSPISGHRSVSWYQQTPGQGLQFLFEYFSETQRNKGNFPGRFSGRQFSNSRSEMNVSTLELGDSALYLCASRSARGFTGELFFGEGSRLTVL.

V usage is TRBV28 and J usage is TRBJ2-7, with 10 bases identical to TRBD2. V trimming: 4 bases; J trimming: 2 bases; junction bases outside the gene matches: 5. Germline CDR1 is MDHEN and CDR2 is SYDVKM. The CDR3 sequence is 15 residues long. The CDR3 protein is CASSSVAGGTYEQYF. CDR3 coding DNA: TGTGCCAGCAGTTCCGTAGCGGGAGGAACCTACGAGCAGTACTTC.

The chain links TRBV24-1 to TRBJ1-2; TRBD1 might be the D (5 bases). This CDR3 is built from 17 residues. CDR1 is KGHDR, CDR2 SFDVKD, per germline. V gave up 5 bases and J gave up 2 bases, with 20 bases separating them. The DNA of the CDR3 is TGTGCCACCAGTGCTCCCCCTACGATGGGGGGGAACTATGGCTACACCTTC. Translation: CATSAPPTMGGNYGYTF.

DNA of the CDR3: TGCGCCAGCACTAGCTCGCCCTCTGGAAACACCATATATTTT. This translates into CASTSSPSGNTIYF. The gene calls are TRBV5-1 and TRBJ1-3; D unresolved. Germline CDR1 is SGHRS and CDR2 is YFSETQ. The CDR3 is 14 amino acids. V dropped 6 bases and J dropped 0 bases, with 10 bases sitting between them.

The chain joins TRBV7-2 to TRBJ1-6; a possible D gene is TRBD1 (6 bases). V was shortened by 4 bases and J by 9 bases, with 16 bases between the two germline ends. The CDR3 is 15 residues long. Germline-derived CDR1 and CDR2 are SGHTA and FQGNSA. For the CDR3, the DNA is TGTGCCAGCAGCTGGTTCCGGGACAAGTCTTCACCCCTCCACTTT. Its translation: CASSWFRDKSSPLHF.

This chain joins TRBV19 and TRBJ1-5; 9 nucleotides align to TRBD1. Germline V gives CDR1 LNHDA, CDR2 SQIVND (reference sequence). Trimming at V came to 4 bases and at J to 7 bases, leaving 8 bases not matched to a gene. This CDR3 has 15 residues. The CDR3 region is CASSRQTGGGQPQHF. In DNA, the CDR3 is TGTGCCAGTAGTAGACAAACAGGGGGCGGGCAGCCCCAGCATTTT.

This CDR3 is CASSQGPGRDSGYTF. The CDR3 DNA is TGCGCCAGCAGCCAAGGTCCTGGCAGGGACTCTGGCTACACCTTC. This chain joins TRBV4-1 and TRBJ1-2, with a weak D call TRBD1 (5 bases). Germline V gene lookup returns CDR1 MGHRA and CDR2 YSYEKL. The V end lost 1 base, the J end lost 7 bases, and 16 bases lay between the germline ends. This CDR3 has 15 amino acids.

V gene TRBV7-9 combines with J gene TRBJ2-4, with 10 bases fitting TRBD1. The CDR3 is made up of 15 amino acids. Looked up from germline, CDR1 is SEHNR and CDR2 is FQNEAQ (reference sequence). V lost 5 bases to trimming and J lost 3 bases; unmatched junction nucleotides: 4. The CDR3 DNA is TGTGCCAGCAGCCTGGACAGGGGGGTCAAAAACATTCAGTACTTC. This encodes CASSLDRGVKNIQYF.

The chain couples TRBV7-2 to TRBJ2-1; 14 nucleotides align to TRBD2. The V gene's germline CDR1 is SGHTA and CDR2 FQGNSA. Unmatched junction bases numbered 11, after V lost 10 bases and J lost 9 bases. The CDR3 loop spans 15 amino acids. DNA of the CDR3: TGTGCCACCTCCCTCGGGACTAGCGGGAGATTTGAGCAGTTCTTC. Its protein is CATSLGTSGRFEQFF.

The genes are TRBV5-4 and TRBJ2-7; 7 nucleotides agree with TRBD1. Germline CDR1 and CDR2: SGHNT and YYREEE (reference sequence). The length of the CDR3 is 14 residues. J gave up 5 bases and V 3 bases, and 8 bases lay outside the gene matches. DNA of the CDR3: TGTGCCAGCAGCTACGACAGGGCTATCCACGAGCAGTACTTC. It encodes CASSYDRAIHEQYF.

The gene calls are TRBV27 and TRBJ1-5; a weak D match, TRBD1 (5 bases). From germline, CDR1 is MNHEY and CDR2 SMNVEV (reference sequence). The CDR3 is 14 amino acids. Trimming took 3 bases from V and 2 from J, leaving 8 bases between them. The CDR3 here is CASSFLGGNQPQHF. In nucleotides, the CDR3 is TGTGCCAGCAGTTTTTTAGGGGGCAATCAGCCCCAGCATTTT.

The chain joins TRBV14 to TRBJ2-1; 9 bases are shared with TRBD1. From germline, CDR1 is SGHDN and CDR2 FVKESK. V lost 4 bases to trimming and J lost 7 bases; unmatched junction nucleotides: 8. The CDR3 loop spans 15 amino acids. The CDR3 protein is CASSLGQGMRNEQFF. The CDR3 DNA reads TGTGCCAGCAGCCTGGGACAGGGCATGAGGAATGAGCAGTTCTTC.

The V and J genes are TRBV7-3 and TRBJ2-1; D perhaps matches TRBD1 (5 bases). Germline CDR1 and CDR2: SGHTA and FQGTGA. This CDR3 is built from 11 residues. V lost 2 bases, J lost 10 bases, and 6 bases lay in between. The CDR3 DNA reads TGTGCCAGCAGCTTAGGGGCAGAGCAGTTCTTC. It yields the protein CASSLGAEQFF.

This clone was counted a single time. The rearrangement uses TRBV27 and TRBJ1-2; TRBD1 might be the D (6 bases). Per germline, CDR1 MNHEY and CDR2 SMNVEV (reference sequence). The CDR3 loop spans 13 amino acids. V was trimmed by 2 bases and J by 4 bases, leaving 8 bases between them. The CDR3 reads CASSLTGTYGYTF. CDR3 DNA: TGTGCCAGCAGTTTAACAGGGACCTATGGCTACACCTTC.

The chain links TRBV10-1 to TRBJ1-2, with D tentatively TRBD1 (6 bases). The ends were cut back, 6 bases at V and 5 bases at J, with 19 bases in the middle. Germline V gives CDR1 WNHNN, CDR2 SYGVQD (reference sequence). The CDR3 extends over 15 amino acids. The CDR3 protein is CASSERGGAVYGYTF. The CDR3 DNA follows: TGCGCCAGCAGCGAGCGGGGGGGCGCAGTGTATGGCTACACCTTC.

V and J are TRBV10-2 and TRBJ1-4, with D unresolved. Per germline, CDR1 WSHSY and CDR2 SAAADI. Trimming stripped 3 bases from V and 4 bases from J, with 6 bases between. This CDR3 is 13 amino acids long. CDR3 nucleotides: TGCGCCAGCAGTGATTACAGTAATGAAAAACTGTTTTTT. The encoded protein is CASSDYSNEKLFF.

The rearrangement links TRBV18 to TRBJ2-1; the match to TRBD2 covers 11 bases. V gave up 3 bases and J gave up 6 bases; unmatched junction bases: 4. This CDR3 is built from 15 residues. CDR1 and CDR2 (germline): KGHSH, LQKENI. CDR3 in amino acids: CASSPPSGRFNEQFF. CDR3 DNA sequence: TGTGCCAGCTCACCTCCTAGCGGGAGGTTCAATGAGCAGTTCTTC.

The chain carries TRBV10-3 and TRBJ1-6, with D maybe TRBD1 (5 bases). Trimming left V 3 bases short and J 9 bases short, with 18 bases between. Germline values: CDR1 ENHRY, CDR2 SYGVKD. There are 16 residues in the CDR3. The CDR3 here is CAISEGPAQGSSPLHF. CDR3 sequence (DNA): TGTGCCATCAGTGAAGGTCCAGCGCAGGGCTCTTCACCCCTCCACTTT.